These T cell receptor beta chains were read from a single sample in a study of T cell changes during pregnancy in multiple sclerosis. Produced via immunoSEQ multiplex PCR; TCRdb's table is partial and in-frame only. Seen here are 35,000 to 45,000 clones, less than 90% observed once, and the top ten hold roughly 0.58%. This specimen was CD4+ T cells from peripheral blood mononuclear cells, taken in the first trimester of pregnancy. These receptors all stem from a female donor with multiple sclerosis, enrolled in a pregnancy study. Each CDR3 is given with its conserved first and last residue. The D gene is left open where the match is weak. The listing skips clone size in some rows; elsewhere it reads once, few, many or a size class.

V gene	J gene	D gene	clone size	CDR3 protein	CDR3 DNA
TRBV28	TRBJ2-1	TRBD2	NA	CASSSTSGRDEQFF	TGTGCCAGCAGCTCCACTAGCGGGAGAGATGAGCAGTTCTTC
TRBV6-1	TRBJ1-1	NA	NA	CASRTGWSTEAFF	TGTGCCAGCAGAACAGGGTGGAGCACTGAAGCTTTCTTT
TRBV12-5	TRBJ2-5	NA	NA	CASGLADWPQYF	TGTGCTAGTGGTTTGGCGGACTGGCCCCAGTACTTC
TRBV29-1	TRBJ1-1	NA	NA	CSAQGFEAFF	TGCAGCGCCCAGGGTTTTGAAGCTTTCTTT
TRBV11-2	TRBJ2-3	NA	NA	CASSSRQGRIDTQYF	TGTGCCAGCAGCTCCCGTCAGGGGCGTATAGATACGCAGTATTTT
TRBV7-9	TRBJ2-7	TRBD2	medium-sized	CASSSHRTSGSGEQYF	TGTGCCAGCAGCTCCCACAGGACTAGCGGGAGCGGCGAGCAGTACTTC
TRBV6-4	TRBJ2-3	TRBD2	once	CASSVLAGALATDTQYF	TGTGCCAGCAGTGTACTAGCGGGGGCCCTCGCCACAGATACGCAGTATTTT
TRBV4-2	TRBJ2-1	TRBD2	NA	CASNNLAAGVSYNEQFF	TGTGCCAGCAACAACTTGGCAGCGGGAGTTTCCTACAATGAGCAGTTCTTC
TRBV7-2	TRBJ1-1	NA	NA	CASSLTGGLAEAFF	TGTGCCAGCAGCTTAACGGGGGGGTTGGCTGAAGCTTTCTTT
TRBV14	TRBJ2-3	NA	NA	CASSHWNVRDRADTQYF	TGTGCCAGCAGCCACTGGAATGTCAGGGATCGGGCAGATACGCAGTATTTT
TRBV10-3	TRBJ2-7	NA	NA	CAISAGHSYEQYF	TGTGCCATCAGTGCAGGTCACTCCTACGAGCAGTACTTC
TRBV27	TRBJ2-7	NA	NA	CASSLQRNTYEQYF	TGTGCCAGCAGTCTCCAAAGAAACACCTACGAGCAGTACTTC
TRBV9	TRBJ2-2	NA	NA	CASSFLGGNTGELFF	TGTGCCAGCAGCTTTCTAGGTGGGAACACCGGGGAGCTGTTTTTT
TRBV27	TRBJ2-5	NA	NA	CASSFRGQETQYF	TGTGCCAGCAGTTTCCGGGGCCAAGAGACCCAGTACTTC
TRBV10-3	TRBJ2-1	TRBD2	NA	CAISGPPTSGSLNDEQFF	TGTGCCATCAGTGGCCCTCCGACTAGCGGGAGCTTGAATGATGAGCAGTTCTTC
TRBV7-2	TRBJ1-5	NA	NA	CASSGHRDQPQHF	TGTGCCAGCAGCGGACACAGGGATCAGCCCCAGCATTTT
TRBV4-2	TRBJ1-2	NA	NA	CASSQDQLPNYYGYTF	TGTGCCAGCAGCCAAGATCAGCTTCCTAACTATTATGGCTACACCTTC
TRBV19	TRBJ1-1	TRBD1	NA	CASRQGTAMNTEAFF	TGTGCCAGTAGACAGGGGACCGCTATGAACACTGAAGCTTTCTTT
TRBV13	TRBJ2-7	NA	NA	CASSLGLELYF	TGTGCCAGCAGCTTAGGCCTTGAGCTGTACTTC
TRBV7-2	TRBJ1-2	TRBD1	NA	CASSLGTGDYGYTF	TGTGCCAGCAGCTTAGGAACAGGGGATTATGGCTACACCTTC
TRBV9	TRBJ2-1	TRBD2	NA	CASSGGVFGGSSYNEQFF	TGTGCCAGCAGCGGAGGGGTTTTCGGCGGGAGCTCCTACAATGAGCAGTTCTTC
TRBV7-8	TRBJ2-7	TRBD1	NA	CASSHRTGRGEQYF	TGTGCCAGCAGTCACAGGACAGGCAGGGGCGAGCAGTACTTC
TRBV5-1	TRBJ2-5	NA	NA	CASSLDRISGETQYF	TGCGCCAGCAGCTTGGACAGAATTTCAGGGGAGACCCAGTACTTC
TRBV4-2	TRBJ2-1	NA	NA	CASSQDPAKGVLGEQFF	TGTGCCAGCAGCCAAGATCCGGCTAAGGGGGTCTTGGGTGAGCAGTTCTTC
TRBV7-9	TRBJ2-5	TRBD2	NA	CASSLKSGMETQYF	TGTGCCAGCAGCTTAAAAAGCGGGATGGAGACCCAGTACTTC
TRBV4-1	TRBJ2-1	TRBD1	NA	CASSQGPGQGYNEQFF	TGCGCCAGCAGCCAAGGCCCGGGACAGGGATACAATGAGCAGTTCTTC
TRBV28	TRBJ2-7	TRBD2	NA	CASSPLGTSGTYEQYF	TGTGCCAGCAGCCCGCTGGGGACTAGCGGTACCTACGAGCAGTACTTC
TRBV13	TRBJ2-1	TRBD2	NA	CASSLGGGRRSYNEQFF	TGTGCCAGCAGCTTGGGGGGCGGGAGGAGATCCTACAATGAGCAGTTCTTC
TRBV5-1	TRBJ2-7	NA	NA	CASRAGSSSYEQYF	TGCGCCAGCAGGGCAGGGTCCTCCTCCTACGAGCAGTACTTC
TRBV19	TRBJ1-2	TRBD1	NA	CASSVPQGAVYGYTF	TGTGCCAGTAGTGTCCCTCAGGGGGCGGTCTATGGCTACACCTTC
TRBV7-3	TRBJ2-7	NA	NA	CASSLAGSGPYEQYF	TGTGCCAGCAGCTTAGCGGGCAGCGGGCCTTACGAGCAGTACTTC
TRBV10-2	TRBJ1-5	NA	NA	CASGLQGGQPQHF	TGCGCCAGCGGGCTGCAGGGAGGTCAGCCCCAGCATTTT
TRBV6-6	TRBJ1-2	TRBD1	NA	CASSYLQGYGYTF	TGTGCCAGCAGTTACCTACAGGGGTATGGCTACACCTTC
TRBV19	TRBJ1-5	NA	NA	CASSIAGGRYQPQHF	TGTGCCAGTAGTATAGCGGGGGGGCGTTATCAGCCCCAGCATTTT
TRBV18	TRBJ1-4	NA	NA	CASSPYGTNEKLFF	TGTGCCAGCTCGCCGTACGGGACTAATGAAAAACTGTTTTTT
TRBV29-1	TRBJ2-5	NA	once	CSVEVASQETQYF	TGCAGCGTAGAGGTAGCGTCTCAAGAGACCCAGTACTTC
TRBV11-3	TRBJ2-2	TRBD2	NA	CASSAGLAGGGGTGELFF	TGTGCCAGCAGCGCGGGACTAGCGGGAGGGGGGGGCACCGGGGAGCTGTTTTTT